This is a list of T cell receptor beta chains from one sample in a study of blood T cell repertoires in COVID-19. Profiled with immunoSEQ multiplex PCR; TCRdb holds only in-frame clones, not every one. The table has 150,000 or so clones, about 80% seen once; the top ten hold 3% to 3.5%. Sequencing input: peripheral blood. The source is an elderly woman with acute or convalescent COVID-19. Each CDR3 is given with its conserved first and last residue. D genes are given only for firm matches. Part of the rows lack a size; the others show once, few, many or a class for expanded clones.

CDR3 DNA	CDR3 protein	V gene	D gene	J gene	clone size
TGTGCCAGTACCATGGAAGGGGTTCGGAAAAACACTGAAGCTTTCTTT	CASTMEGVRKNTEAFF	TRBV19	.	TRBJ1-1	.
TGTGCCAGTAGTAGGGGCTTTTACCTCGAGCAGTACTTC	CASSRGFYLEQYF	TRBV19	.	TRBJ2-7	.
TGTGCCAGCAGCTTGGCTCCTGGGGGCTCCGGGGAGCTGTTTTTT	CASSLAPGGSGELFF	TRBV5-4	.	TRBJ2-2	.
TGTGCCAGCAGTTACTCGTCATCAACTAATGAAAAACTGTTTTTT	CASSYSSSTNEKLFF	TRBV6-5	.	TRBJ1-4	.
TGTGCCAGCATGGACATATTTATGGCTTTCTTT	CASMDIFMAFF	TRBV2	.	TRBJ1-1	.
TGTGCCAGTAGCCCTGGGACACTAGGAGTGGAGACCCAGTACTTC	CASSPGTLGVETQYF	TRBV19	.	TRBJ2-5	.
TGTGCCAGCAGCTCCGGGACAGGGAATACTGAAGCTTTCTTT	CASSSGTGNTEAFF	TRBV11-3	TRBD1	TRBJ1-1	.
TGCGCCAGCGGTCGATCGGGAACCGAGGGTAACTATGGCTACACCTTC	CASGRSGTEGNYGYTF	TRBV4-1	.	TRBJ1-2	.
TGTGCCAGCACCCGGGGACAAGGGAACACCATATATTTT	CASTRGQGNTIYF	TRBV6-5	.	TRBJ1-3	.
TGTGCCAGCAGCCTCGGGGGGGGTCCCCCCACCCCCTTCTATGGCTACACCTTC	CASSLGGGPPTPFYGYTF	TRBV28	.	TRBJ1-2	.
TGTGCCAGTACCCCAGGGAACACCGGGGAGCTGTTTTTT	CASTPGNTGELFF	TRBV19	.	TRBJ2-2	once
TGTGCCAGCAGTTTACAGGGGGTGGGGACTGAAGCTTTCTTT	CASSLQGVGTEAFF	TRBV27	TRBD1	TRBJ1-1	.
TGTGCCAGCAGCGTCCGGGACAGAATGAACACTGAAGCTTTCTTT	CASSVRDRMNTEAFF	TRBV7-8	TRBD1	TRBJ1-1	.
TGTGCCAGCAGCTTTACAGCCCCGAATCAGCCCCAGCATTTT	CASSFTAPNQPQHF	TRBV11-2	.	TRBJ1-5	.
TGTGCCAGCAGTCTTCTAGTTCCCAGTTCCAATGAAAAACTGTTTTTT	CASSLLVPSSNEKLFF	TRBV7-9	.	TRBJ1-4	.
TGCGCCAGCAGCTTGCCAGAACCTGGAAACACCATATATTTT	CASSLPEPGNTIYF	TRBV5-1	.	TRBJ1-3	.
TGTGCCACCGGACTCCGCTCCTACGAGCAGTACTTC	CATGLRSYEQYF	TRBV6-5	.	TRBJ2-7	.
TGCGCCAGCAGCCTGCCGAAGGGGCCCCGTCAAGCTAACTATGGCTACACCTTC	CASSLPKGPRQANYGYTF	TRBV5-1	.	TRBJ1-2	.
TGTGCCAGCAGACTCCGGACGGGGTTAGCTTTCTTT	CASRLRTGLAFF	TRBV2	.	TRBJ1-1	few
TGTGCCAGCAGCTCTTATTTCGGGGACACTGAAGCTTTCTTT	CASSSYFGDTEAFF	TRBV7-9	.	TRBJ1-1	.
TGTGCCAGCAGCTTAGCCCTTGACAGGGAGCATGGCTACACCTTC	CASSLALDREHGYTF	TRBV7-2	TRBD1	TRBJ1-2	once
TGTGCCAGCAGCGTAGAGGGAATATGGCGGGGCGCCCGCTCCTACAATGAGCAGTTCTTC	CASSVEGIWRGARSYNEQFF	TRBV9	.	TRBJ2-1	few
TGCGCCAGCAGTCGGACAGTGAACACTGAAGCTTTCTTT	CASSRTVNTEAFF	TRBV10-1	.	TRBJ1-1	.
TGTGCCAGCAGCCATCCCAGGAACACTGAAGCTTTCTTT	CASSHPRNTEAFF	TRBV3-1/TRBV3-2	.	TRBJ1-1	.
TGCAGTGCCCCGAAGCGGGACGAGCAGTACTTC	CSAPKRDEQYF	TRBV20-1	.	TRBJ2-7	.
TGTGCCAGCAGCCAAGATCAGGGAATCGACACTGAAGCTTTCTTT	CASSQDQGIDTEAFF	TRBV4-2	.	TRBJ1-1	.
TGTGCCAGCAAGGAAGGGAAAAGGGGCTACGAGCAGTACTTC	CASKEGKRGYEQYF	TRBV2	.	TRBJ2-7	.
TGTGCCAGCAGCGTAGGAACAGGGAACGAGCAGTACTTC	CASSVGTGNEQYF	TRBV9	.	TRBJ2-7	.
TGTGCCAGCAGCCCCCGACAGGTTCCGACCGGGGAGCTGTTTTTT	CASSPRQVPTGELFF	TRBV3-1/TRBV3-2	.	TRBJ2-2	.
TGTGCCAGCAGTTCTAGAGGTGGGGGGGAGCAGTTCTTC	CASSSRGGGEQFF	TRBV6-4	.	TRBJ2-1	few
TGTGCCAGCACTACTAGCGGGGGGCTGGGAGAGACCCAGTACTTC	CASTTSGGLGETQYF	TRBV6-5	TRBD2	TRBJ2-5	.
TGTGCCTGGGCAGGCAGGGGCACCTCTGGGGCCAACGTCCTGACTTTC	CAWAGRGTSGANVLTF	TRBV30	.	TRBJ2-6	.